The sequence of this T cell receptor (beta chain) was determined in a study of cytomegalovirus exposure and HLA in healthy donors. The PCR employed 60 Vbeta primers together with 13 Jbeta primers. Clones were sequenced by immunoSEQ multiplex PCR, and TCRdb holds only the in-frame ones, with some missing. The data hold approximately 160,000 clones, with about 80% observed a single time. Trimming pared 4 bases from V and 1 base from J, leaving 16 bases between. CDR1 is SEHNR and CDR2 is FQNEAQ in the germline V gene (reference sequence). This CDR3 comprises 16 residues. Study-level results: Most CMV-associated TCR beta chains appeared HLA-restricted in a later analysis.

Comments on this clone: Antigen: not known.

Donors counted as nominally healthy when sampled, yet unrecorded immune exposures were likely. The receptor's source is a man aged 30 to 39 in good health and CMV-seropositive. The sequencing input was PBMCs. The rearrangement uses TRBV7-9 and TRBJ2-5; possibly TRBD2 for D (7 bases). The CDR3 reads CASSWGAGAPQETQYF. CDR3 DNA: TGTGCCAGCAGCTGGGGGGCGGGGGCCCCCCAAGAGACCCAGTACTTC.